This TCR beta chain is from a study of T cells after yellow fever vaccination. MiXCR, run by TCRdb on the 5' RACE reads, gives a single entry per CDR3 protein. The table has 250,000 to 400,000 distinct CDR3 sequences, roughly 4% seen once. This clonotype was seen a handful of times. The CDR3 consists of 16 residues. The V and J ends lost 8 bases and 4 bases respectively, with 23 bases between them. Germline CDR1 LNHDA, CDR2 SQIVND (reference sequence). V gene TRBV19 combines with J gene TRBJ1-2, with D perhaps matching TRBD1 (6 bases). The sample here was PBMCs, taken 5 days after the yellow fever booster vaccination. This clonotype originated in a man between 18 and 35 years old who received the YFV17D yellow fever vaccine. CDR3 in amino acids: CASDYSGGSARYGYTF. The DNA for the CDR3 is TGTGCCAGTGATTACAGTGGGGGCTCCGCCCGCTATGGCTACACCTTC.